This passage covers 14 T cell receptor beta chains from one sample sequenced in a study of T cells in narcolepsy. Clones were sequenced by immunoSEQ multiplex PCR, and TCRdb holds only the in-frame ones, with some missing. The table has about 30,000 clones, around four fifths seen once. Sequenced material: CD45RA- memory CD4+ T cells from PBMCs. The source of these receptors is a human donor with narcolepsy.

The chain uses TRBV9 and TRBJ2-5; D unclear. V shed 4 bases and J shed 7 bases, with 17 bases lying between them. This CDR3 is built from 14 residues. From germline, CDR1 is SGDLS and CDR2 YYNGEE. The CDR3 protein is CASSPPGSGRTQYF. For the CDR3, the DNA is TGTGCCAGCAGCCCCCCAGGCTCTGGACGGACCCAGTACTTC.

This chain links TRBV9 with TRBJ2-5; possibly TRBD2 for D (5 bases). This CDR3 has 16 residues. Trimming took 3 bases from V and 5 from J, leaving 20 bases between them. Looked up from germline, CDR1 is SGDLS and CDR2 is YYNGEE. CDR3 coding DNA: TGTGCCAGCAGCGAAAACAGACTCGGGGTCAAGGAGACCCAGTACTTC. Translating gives CASSENRLGVKETQYF. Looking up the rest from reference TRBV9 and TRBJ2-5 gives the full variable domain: DSGVTQTPKHLITATGQRVTLRCSPRSGDLSVYWYQQSLDQGLQFLIQYYNGEERAKGNILERFSAQQFPDLHSELNLSSLELGDSALYFCASSENRLGVKETQYFGPGTRLLVL.

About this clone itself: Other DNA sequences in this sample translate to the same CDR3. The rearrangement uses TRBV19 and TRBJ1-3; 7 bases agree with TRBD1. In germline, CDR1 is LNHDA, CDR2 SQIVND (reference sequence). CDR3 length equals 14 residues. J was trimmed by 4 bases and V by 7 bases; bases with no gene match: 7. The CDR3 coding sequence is TGTGCCAGTACTACAGGGGTTTCCGGAAACACCATATATTTT. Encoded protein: CASTTGVSGNTIYF. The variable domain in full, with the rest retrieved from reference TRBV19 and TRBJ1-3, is DGGITQSPKYLFRKEGQNVTLSCEQNLNHDAMYWYRQDPGQGLRLIYYSQIVNDFQKGDIAEGYSVSREKKESFPLTVTSAQKNPTAFYLCASTTGVSGNTIYFGEGSWLTVV.

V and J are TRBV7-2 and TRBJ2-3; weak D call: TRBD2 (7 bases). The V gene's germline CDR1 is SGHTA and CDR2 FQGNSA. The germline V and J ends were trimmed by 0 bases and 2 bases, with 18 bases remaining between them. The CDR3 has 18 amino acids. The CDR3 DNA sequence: TGTGCCAGCAGCTTAGCGCGTCTACGACGGGGGGCCACAGATACGCAGTATTTT. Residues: CASSLARLRRGATDTQYF.

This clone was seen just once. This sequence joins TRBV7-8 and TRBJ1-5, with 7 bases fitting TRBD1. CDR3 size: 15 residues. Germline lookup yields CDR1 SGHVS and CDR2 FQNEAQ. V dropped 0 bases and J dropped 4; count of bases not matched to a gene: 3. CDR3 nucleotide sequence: TGTGCCAGCAGCTTAGCAGGGGGCACAAATCAGCCCCAGCATTTT. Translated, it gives CASSLAGGTNQPQHF.

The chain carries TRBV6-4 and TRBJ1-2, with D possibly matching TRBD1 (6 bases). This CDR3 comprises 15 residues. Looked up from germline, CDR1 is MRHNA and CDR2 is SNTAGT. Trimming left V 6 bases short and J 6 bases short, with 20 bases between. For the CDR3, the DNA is TGTGCCAGCAGCGTCCATCCCGGGGACACGAATGGCTACACCTTC. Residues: CASSVHPGDTNGYTF.

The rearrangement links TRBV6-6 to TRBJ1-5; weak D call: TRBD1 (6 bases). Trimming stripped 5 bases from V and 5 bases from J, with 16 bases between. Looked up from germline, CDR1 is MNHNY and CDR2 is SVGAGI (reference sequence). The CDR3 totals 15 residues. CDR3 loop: CASSPRQEMHQPQHF. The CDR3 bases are TGTGCCAGCAGTCCGCGACAGGAGATGCATCAGCCCCAGCATTTT.

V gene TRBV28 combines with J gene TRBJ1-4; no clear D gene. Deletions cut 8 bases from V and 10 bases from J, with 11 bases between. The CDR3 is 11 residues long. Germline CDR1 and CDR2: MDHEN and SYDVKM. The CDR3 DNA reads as TGTGCCAGCGCGTCTCTGGGAAAACTGTTTTTT. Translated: CASASLGKLFF.

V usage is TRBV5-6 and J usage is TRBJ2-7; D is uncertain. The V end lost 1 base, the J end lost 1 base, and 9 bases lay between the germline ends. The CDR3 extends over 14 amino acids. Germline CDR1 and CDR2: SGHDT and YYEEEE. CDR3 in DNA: TGTGCCAGCAGCTTGTCGCCGGATTCCTACGAGCAGTACTTC. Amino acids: CASSLSPDSYEQYF.

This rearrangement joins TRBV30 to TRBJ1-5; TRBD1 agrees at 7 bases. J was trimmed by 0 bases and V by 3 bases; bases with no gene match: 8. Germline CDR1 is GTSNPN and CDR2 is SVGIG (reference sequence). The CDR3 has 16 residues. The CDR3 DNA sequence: TGTGCCTGGAGCAGACAGGGAGCGTATAGCAATCAGCCCCAGCATTTT. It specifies CAWSRQGAYSNQPQHF.

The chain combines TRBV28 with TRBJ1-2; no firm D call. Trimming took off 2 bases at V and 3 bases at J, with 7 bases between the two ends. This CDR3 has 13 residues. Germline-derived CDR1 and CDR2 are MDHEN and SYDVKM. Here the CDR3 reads CASSLRTDYGYTF. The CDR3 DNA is TGTGCCAGCAGTTTAAGGACTGACTATGGCTACACCTTC.

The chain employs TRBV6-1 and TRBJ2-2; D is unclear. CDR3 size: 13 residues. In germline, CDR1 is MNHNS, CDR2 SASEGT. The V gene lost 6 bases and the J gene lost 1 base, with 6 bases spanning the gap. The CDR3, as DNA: TGTGCCAGCAGGAATGGGAACACCGGGGAGCTGTTTTTT. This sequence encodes CASRNGNTGELFF.

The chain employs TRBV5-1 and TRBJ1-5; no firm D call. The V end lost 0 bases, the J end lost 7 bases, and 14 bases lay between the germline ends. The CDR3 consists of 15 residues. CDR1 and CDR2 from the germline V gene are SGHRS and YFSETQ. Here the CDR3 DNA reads TGCGCCAGCAGCTTGGCGGGCGGATCCGGCCAGCCCCAGCATTTT. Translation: CASSLAGGSGQPQHF.

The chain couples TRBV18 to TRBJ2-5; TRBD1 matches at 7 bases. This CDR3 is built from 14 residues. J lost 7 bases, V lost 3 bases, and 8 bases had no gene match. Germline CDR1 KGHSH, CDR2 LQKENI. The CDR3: CASSPGTATGTQYF. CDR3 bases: TGTGCCAGCTCACCCGGGACAGCGACCGGGACCCAGTACTTC.